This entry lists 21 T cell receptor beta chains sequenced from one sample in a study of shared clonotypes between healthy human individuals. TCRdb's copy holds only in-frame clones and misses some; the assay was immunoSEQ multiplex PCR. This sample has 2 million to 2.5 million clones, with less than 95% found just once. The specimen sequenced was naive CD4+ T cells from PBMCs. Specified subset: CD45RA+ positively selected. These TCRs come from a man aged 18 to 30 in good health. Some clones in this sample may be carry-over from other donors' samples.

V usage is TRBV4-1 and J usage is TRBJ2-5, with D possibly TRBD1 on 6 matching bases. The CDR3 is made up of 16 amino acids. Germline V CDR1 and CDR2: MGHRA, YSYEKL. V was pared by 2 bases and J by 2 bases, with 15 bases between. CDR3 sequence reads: CASSQTEQGLQETQYF. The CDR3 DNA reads TGCGCCAGCAGCCAAACCGAACAGGGTCTACAAGAGACCCAGTACTTC.

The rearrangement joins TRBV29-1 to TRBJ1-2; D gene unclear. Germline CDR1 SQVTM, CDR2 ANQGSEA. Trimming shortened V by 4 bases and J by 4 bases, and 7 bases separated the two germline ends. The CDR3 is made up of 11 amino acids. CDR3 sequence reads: CSVAGIYGYTF. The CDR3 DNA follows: TGCAGCGTTGCTGGGATCTATGGCTACACCTTC.

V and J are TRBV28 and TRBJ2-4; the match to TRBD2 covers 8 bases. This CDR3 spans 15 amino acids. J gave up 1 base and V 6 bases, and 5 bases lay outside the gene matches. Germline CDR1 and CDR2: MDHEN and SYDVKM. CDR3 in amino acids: CASSPGGVAKNIQYF. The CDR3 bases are TGTGCCAGCAGCCCCGGGGGGGTGGCCAAAAACATTCAGTACTTC.

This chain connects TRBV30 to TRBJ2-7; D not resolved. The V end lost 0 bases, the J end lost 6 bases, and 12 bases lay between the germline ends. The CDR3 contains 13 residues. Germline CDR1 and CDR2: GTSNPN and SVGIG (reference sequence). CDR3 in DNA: TGTGCCTGGAGTGTACTAACGCCCGGCGAGCAGTACTTC. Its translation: CAWSVLTPGEQYF. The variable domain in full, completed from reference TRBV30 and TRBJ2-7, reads SQTIHQWPATLVQPVGSPLSLECTVEGTSNPNLYWYRQAAGRGLQLLFYSVGIGQISSEVPQNLSASRPQDRQFILSSKKLLLSDSGFYLCAWSVLTPGEQYFGPGTRLTVT.

CDR3 bases: TGTGCCAGCAGTTACTCGCTAGCGGGAGAGGATGAGCAGTTCTTC. It yields the protein CASSYSLAGEDEQFF. The chain carries TRBV6-5 and TRBJ2-1, with TRBD2 matching over 10 bases. Losses at the gene ends were 0 bases for V and 8 bases for J; bases not matched to a gene: 4. Germline V gene lookup returns CDR1 MNHEY and CDR2 SVGAGI. The CDR3 runs to 15 residues.

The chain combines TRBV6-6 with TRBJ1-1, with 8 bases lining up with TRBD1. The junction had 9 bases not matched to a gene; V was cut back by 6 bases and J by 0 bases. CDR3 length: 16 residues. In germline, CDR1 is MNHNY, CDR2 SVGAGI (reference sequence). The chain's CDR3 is CASSRGGDRLNTEAFF. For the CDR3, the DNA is TGTGCCAGCAGCCGCGGGGGGGACAGGTTGAACACTGAAGCTTTCTTT.

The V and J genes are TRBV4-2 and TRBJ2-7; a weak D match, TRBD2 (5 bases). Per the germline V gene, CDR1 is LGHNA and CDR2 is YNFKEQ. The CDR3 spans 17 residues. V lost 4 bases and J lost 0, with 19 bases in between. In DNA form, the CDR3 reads TGTGCCAGCAGCCCCACATGGGGAGCGCCGAGCTCCTACGAGCAGTACTTC. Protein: CASSPTWGAPSSYEQYF.

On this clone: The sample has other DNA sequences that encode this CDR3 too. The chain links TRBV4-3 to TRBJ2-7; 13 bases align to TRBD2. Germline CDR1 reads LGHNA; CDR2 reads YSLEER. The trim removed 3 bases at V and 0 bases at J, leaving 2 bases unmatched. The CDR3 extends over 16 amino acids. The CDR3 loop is CASSQGLAGISYEQYF. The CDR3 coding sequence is TGCGCCAGCAGCCAGGGACTAGCGGGGATCTCCTACGAGCAGTACTTC.

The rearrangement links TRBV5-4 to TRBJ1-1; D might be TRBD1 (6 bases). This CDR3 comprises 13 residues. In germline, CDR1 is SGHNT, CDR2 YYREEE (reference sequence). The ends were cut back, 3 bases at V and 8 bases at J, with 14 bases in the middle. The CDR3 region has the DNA TGTGCCAGCAGCTGGGGACAAGGCGGGGAAGCTTTCTTT. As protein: CASSWGQGGEAFF.

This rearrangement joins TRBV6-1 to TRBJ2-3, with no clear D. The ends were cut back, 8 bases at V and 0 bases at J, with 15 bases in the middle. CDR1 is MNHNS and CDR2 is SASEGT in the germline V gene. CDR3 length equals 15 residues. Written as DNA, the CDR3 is TGTGCCAGCTCTTGGCAGCTACCTAGCACAGATACGCAGTATTTT. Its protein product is CASSWQLPSTDTQYF.

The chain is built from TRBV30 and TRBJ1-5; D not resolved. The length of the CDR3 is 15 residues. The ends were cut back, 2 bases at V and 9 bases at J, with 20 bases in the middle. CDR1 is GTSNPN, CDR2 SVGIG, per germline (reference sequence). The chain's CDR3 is CAWSPPVLTQWPQHF. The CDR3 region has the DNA TGTGCCTGGAGTCCCCCGGTCCTGACCCAGTGGCCCCAGCATTTT.

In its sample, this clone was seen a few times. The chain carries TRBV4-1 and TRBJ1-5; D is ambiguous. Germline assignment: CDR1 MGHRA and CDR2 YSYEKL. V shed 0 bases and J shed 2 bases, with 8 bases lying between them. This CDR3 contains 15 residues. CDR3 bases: TGCGCCAGCAGCCAAGATGTCGCGGGCAATCAGCCCCAGCATTTT. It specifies CASSQDVAGNQPQHF.

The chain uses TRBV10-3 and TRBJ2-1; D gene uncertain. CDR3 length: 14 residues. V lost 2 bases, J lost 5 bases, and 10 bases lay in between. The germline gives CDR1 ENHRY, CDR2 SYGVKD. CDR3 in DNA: TGTGCCATCAGTGAGCCCTCCTCACACAATGAGCAGTTCTTC. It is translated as CAISEPSSHNEQFF.

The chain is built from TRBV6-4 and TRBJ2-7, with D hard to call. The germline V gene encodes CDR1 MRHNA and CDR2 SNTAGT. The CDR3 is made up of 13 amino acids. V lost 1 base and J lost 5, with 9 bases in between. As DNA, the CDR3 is TGTGCCAGCAGTGACTATAGGATGCACGAGCAGTACTTC. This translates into CASSDYRMHEQYF.

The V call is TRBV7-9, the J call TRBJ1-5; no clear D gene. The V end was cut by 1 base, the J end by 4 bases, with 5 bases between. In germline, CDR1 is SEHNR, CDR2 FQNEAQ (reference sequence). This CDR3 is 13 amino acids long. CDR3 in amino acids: CASSLDQNQPQHF. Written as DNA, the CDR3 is TGTGCCAGCAGCTTAGATCAGAATCAGCCCCAGCATTTT.

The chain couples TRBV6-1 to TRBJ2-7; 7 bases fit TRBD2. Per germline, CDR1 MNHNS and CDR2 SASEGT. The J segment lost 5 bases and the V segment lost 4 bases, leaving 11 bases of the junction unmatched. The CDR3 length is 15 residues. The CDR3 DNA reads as TGTGCCAGCAGTGTGGGTGGACTAGGCCGCAACGAGCAGTACTTC. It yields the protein CASSVGGLGRNEQYF.

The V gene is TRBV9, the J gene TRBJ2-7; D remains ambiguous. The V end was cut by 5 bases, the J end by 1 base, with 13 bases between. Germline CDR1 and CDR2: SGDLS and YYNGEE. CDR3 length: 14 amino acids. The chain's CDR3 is CASRDVDLSYEQYF. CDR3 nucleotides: TGTGCCAGCAGGGACGTCGACCTATCCTACGAGCAGTACTTC.

The CDR3, as DNA: TGCGCCAGCAGCTTGCAGACTAGCGGTGAAGAGACCCAGTACTTC. It specifies CASSLQTSGEETQYF. The chain has TRBV5-1 and TRBJ2-5, with 9 nucleotides matching TRBD2. This CDR3 contains 15 residues. V shed 1 base and J 3 bases; nucleotides not matched to a gene: 4. Germline V gene lookup returns CDR1 SGHRS and CDR2 YFSETQ.

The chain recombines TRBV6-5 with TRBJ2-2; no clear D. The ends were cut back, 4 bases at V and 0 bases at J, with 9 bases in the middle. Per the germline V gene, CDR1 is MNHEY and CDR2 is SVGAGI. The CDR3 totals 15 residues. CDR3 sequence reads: CASSSLTANTGELFF. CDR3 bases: TGTGCCAGCAGTTCCCTGACCGCGAACACCGGGGAGCTGTTTTTT.

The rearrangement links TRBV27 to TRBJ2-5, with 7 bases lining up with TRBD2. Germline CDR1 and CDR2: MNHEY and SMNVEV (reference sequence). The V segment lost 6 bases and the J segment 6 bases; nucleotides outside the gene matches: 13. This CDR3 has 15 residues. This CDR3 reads CASRDRLAGRKTQYF. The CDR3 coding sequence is TGTGCCAGCAGGGATAGACTAGCCGGGAGGAAGACCCAGTACTTC.

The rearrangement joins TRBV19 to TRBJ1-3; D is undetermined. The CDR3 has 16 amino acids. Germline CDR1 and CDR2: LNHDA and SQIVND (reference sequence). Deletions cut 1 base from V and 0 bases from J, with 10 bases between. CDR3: CASSIVGVFSGNTIYF. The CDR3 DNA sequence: TGTGCCAGTAGTATAGTCGGAGTCTTCTCTGGAAACACCATATATTTT.